These 18 T cell receptor beta chains were sequenced from one sample in a study of T cell repertoires in cytomegalovirus infection. The antigens these receptors bind are not known. TCRdb used MiXCR to reprocess the reads, holding one entry per CDR3 protein. In the table there are approximately 910,000 distinct CDR3 sequences, roughly a third of which are singletons. Sequenced here: cultured CD8+ T cells from PBMCs, sampled from culture after CMV antigen stimulation. Receptor source: a human donor in good health (CMV status not recorded). Some clones in this sample may be carry-over from other donors' samples.

The sample holds one count of this clonotype. The junction does not match germline at one end; this may be a read error. This sequence joins TRBV6-6 and TRBJ1-5, with D possibly TRBD1 on 5 matching bases. Germline loops: CDR1 MNHNY, CDR2 SVGAGI (reference sequence). This CDR3 has 15 residues. CDR3 sequence: CANSPGARAYQPQHF. The DNA of the CDR3 is TGTGCCAACAGTCCCGGGGCCAGGGCATATCAGCCCCAGCATTTT.

J is TRBJ2-1 and V is TRBV12-3 or TRBV12-4, with D perhaps TRBD2 (6 bases). The germline V and J ends were trimmed by 0 bases and 7 bases, with 13 bases remaining between them. The CDR3 consists of 15 residues. CDR3 amino acids: CASSLARGVGNEQFF. CDR3 DNA sequence: TGTGCCAGCAGTTTAGCGCGCGGGGTAGGTAATGAGCAGTTCTTC.

This clonotype was counted only a few times. V gene TRBV7-9 combines with J gene TRBJ2-5; D may be TRBD2 (5 bases). The CDR3 totals 13 residues. V was pared by 11 bases and J by 3 bases, with 16 bases between. Germline CDR1 SEHNR, CDR2 FQNEAQ (reference sequence). This chain's CDR3 is CASAWAGEETQYF. CDR3 nucleotide sequence: TGTGCCTCAGCCTGGGCCGGGGAAGAGACCCAGTACTTC.

The J gene is TRBJ2-3, the V gene TRBV7-9; perhaps TRBD2 as D (5 bases). The CDR3 is 15 amino acids. Trimming left V 2 bases short and J 2 bases short, with 11 bases between. Germline loops: CDR1 SEHNR, CDR2 FQNEAQ (reference sequence). CDR3: CASSLHTRSTDTQYF. In nucleotides, the CDR3 is TGTGCCAGCAGCTTACATACTAGATCCACAGATACGCAGTATTTT.

In this sample, this clonotype turned up many times. This chain links TRBV7-2 with TRBJ2-7, with D perhaps TRBD2 (6 bases). CDR3 length equals 13 residues. V gave up 3 bases and J gave up 5 bases, with 11 bases separating them. CDR1 and CDR2 from the germline V gene are SGHTA and FQGNSA. The CDR3 DNA reads TGTGCCAGCAGCTTCCCGGGAGATCACGAGCAGTACTTC. Residues: CASSFPGDHEQYF.

This chain joins TRBV24-1 and TRBJ2-1; D remains unclear. The CDR3 is made up of 11 amino acids. Per the germline V gene, CDR1 is KGHDR and CDR2 is SFDVKD. Trimming cost V 1 base and J 10 bases, with 4 bases left between them. This chain's CDR3 is CATSDFREQFF. In DNA, the CDR3 is TGTGCCACCAGTGATTTTAGGGAGCAGTTCTTC.

This rearrangement joins TRBV12-3 or TRBV12-4 to TRBJ1-4, with 11 bases matching TRBD1. The V gene end was trimmed by 3 bases and the J gene end by 7 bases; junction bases not matched to a gene: 1. The CDR3 contains 14 residues. The DNA for the CDR3 is TGTGCCAGCAGTTTGGGACAGGGGGTTGAAAAACTGTTTTTT. Its translation is CASSLGQGVEKLFF.

For this clonotype: One end of the junction is discordant with germline, which a read error may explain. The chain has TRBV19 and TRBJ2-1; D is unclear. The CDR3 length is 12 residues. From germline, CDR1 is LNHDA and CDR2 SQIVND (reference sequence). CDR3 nucleotides: TGTGTCAGTAGTGAGTTCTACAATGAGCAGTTCTTC. It is translated as CVSSEFYNEQFF.

In the case of this clonotype: A much larger clone lies one base from this, so it may be a read error. This sequence joins TRBV7-2 and TRBJ2-5; D possibly corresponds to TRBD2 (6 bases). Germline assignment: CDR1 SGHTA and CDR2 FQGNSA. This CDR3 comprises 16 residues. This CDR3 is CASNLTLASTRETQYF. The CDR3 bases are TGTGCCAGCAACTTAACACTAGCCTCTACCAGGGAGACCCAGTACTTC.

This clonotype has a handful of counts. The CDR3 loop reads CASSFLRGDNEQFF. CDR3 bases: TGTGCCAGCAGTTTTCTCCGGGGCGACAATGAGCAGTTCTTC. The chain couples TRBV6-2 or TRBV6-3 to TRBJ2-1; TRBD1 or TRBD2 may be the D gene (5 bases each). CDR3 length: 14 residues. Germline CDR1 is MNHEY and CDR2 is SVGEGT. Trimming pared 4 bases from V and 5 bases from J, leaving 12 bases between.

This clonotype occurred a few times. V gene TRBV6-1 combines with J gene TRBJ1-2; no definite D call. The germline V gene has CDR1 MNHNS and CDR2 SASEGT. Between the trimmed V and J ends, which lost 9 bases and 4 bases, there was a span of 18 bases. The CDR3 consists of 14 residues. As DNA, the CDR3 is TGTGCCAGTACCATTACGGAACGGCCCTATGGCTACACCTTC. Translated, it gives CASTITERPYGYTF.

This clonotype was seen a few times. The chain links TRBV15 to TRBJ1-5, with unresolved D. V was shortened by 1 base and J by 5 bases, with 15 bases between the two germline ends. CDR1 and CDR2 from the germline V gene are LNHNV and YYDKDF (reference sequence). The CDR3 sequence is 16 residues long. The CDR3 sequence: CATSRGLAVVDQPQHF. The DNA of the CDR3 is TGTGCCACCAGCAGAGGATTGGCCGTCGTAGATCAGCCCCAGCATTTT.

The chain has TRBV20-1 and TRBJ2-2, with 13 bases identical to TRBD2. Germline V gene sequence: CDR1 DFQATT, CDR2 SNEGSKA (reference sequence). The V segment lost 0 bases and the J segment 0 bases; nucleotides outside the gene matches: 4. The CDR3 sequence is 18 residues long. CDR3 DNA sequence: TGCAGTGCTAGAGACGGGACTAGCGGGGCCACGAACACCGGGGAGCTGTTTTTT. Translation gives CSARDGTSGATNTGELFF.

This rearrangement joins TRBV20-1 to TRBJ1-1; D ambiguous. Trimming removed 6 bases at V and 1 base at J, with 12 bases between. The CDR3 is 13 residues long. Germline CDR1 DFQATT, CDR2 SNEGSKA (reference sequence). In DNA form, the CDR3 reads TGCAGTGCGCGGGAGCCCGAGAACACTGAAGCTTTCTTT. Its translation: CSAREPENTEAFF.

V is TRBV7-6 and J is TRBJ2-1; 7 nucleotides align to TRBD2. The CDR3 sequence is 18 residues long. The V gene's germline CDR1 is SGHVS and CDR2 FNYEAQ. Trimming removed 2 bases from V and 2 bases from J; junction bases left unmatched: 12. The chain's CDR3 is CASSLIGEGRRPYNEQFF. The DNA for the CDR3 is TGTGCCAGCAGCTTAATTGGGGAGGGAAGGCGGCCCTACAATGAGCAGTTCTTC.

V usage is TRBV19 and J usage is TRBJ1-1; D uncertain. The CDR3 extends over 13 amino acids. V lost 2 bases, J lost 4 bases, and 8 bases lay in between. Germline loops: CDR1 LNHDA, CDR2 SQIVND (reference sequence). The CDR3 sequence is CASSIRDATEAFF. The DNA of the CDR3 is TGTGCCAGTAGTATACGAGATGCCACTGAAGCTTTCTTT.

This chain joins TRBV6-5 and TRBJ1-1; 8 nucleotides match TRBD1. Per the germline V gene, CDR1 is MNHEY and CDR2 is SVGAGI. The CDR3 is 15 amino acids. V shed 5 bases, J shed 4 bases, and the junction held 9 bases outside the gene matches. Here the CDR3 DNA reads TGTGCCAGCAGTACGTCACAGGGGGGGGGCACTGAAGCTTTCTTT. Translation: CASSTSQGGGTEAFF.

This clonotype was recorded a few times. CDR3 loop: CASTPGGGVITEAFF. The CDR3, as DNA: TGTGCCAGCACCCCTGGAGGGGGGGTGATCACTGAAGCTTTCTTT. The chain joins TRBV12-3 or TRBV12-4 to TRBJ1-1, with D possibly matching TRBD1 (6 bases). CDR3 length: 15 residues. Trimming removed 7 bases at V and 4 bases at J, with 19 bases between.